This T cell receptor beta chain emerged from a study of CD8 T cells in ankylosing spondylitis. The study, taken as a whole, reports: Fewer than 10 highly homologous variants made up a TCR beta motif that seemed to typify ankylosing spondylitis blood.

The sample holds a few counts of this clonotype. What it binds is not known. Making the TCR beta libraries involved quantitative 5'-RACE with molecular barcodes. TCRdb analysed the 5' RACE reads with MiXCR anew, one entry per CDR3 protein. The sample has 35,000 to 45,000 distinct CDR3 sequences; approximately 11% are singletons. This CDR3 contains 14 residues. Trimming cost V 0 bases and J 4 bases; bases outside gene matches: 1. CDR1 is MNHEY and CDR2 is SVGAGI in the germline V gene. Material for sequencing was blood, either unsorted or a sorted T cell fraction (not recorded which). This chain connects TRBV6-5 to TRBJ2-7; 9 nucleotides align to TRBD1. This clonotype was sampled from a male donor with ankylosing spondylitis or in good health (not recorded which). CDR3 protein: CASSYSTGGYEQYF. The CDR3 DNA sequence: TGTGCCAGCAGTTACTCGACAGGGGGATACGAGCAGTACTTC.